Sequencing of this TCR beta chain was carried out in a study of blood T cell repertoires in COVID-19. The CDR3 is 15 residues long. The germline gives CDR1 MNHEY, CDR2 SMNVEV (reference sequence). Trimming stripped 9 bases from V and 7 bases from J, with 21 bases between. As handled by the study authors: Amplification of reference gene primers provided the estimated nucleated cell counts. Generated by immunoSEQ multiplex PCR, the TCRdb table keeps only in-frame clones and is missing some. Clone size and the V and J calls come from that table; the DNA yielded D and trimming. Of about 300,000 clones in the sample, roughly 90% were seen once. This clone was found once.

The sample taken for sequencing was PBMCs or T cells enriched from blood (not recorded which). The TCR comes from a man in his sixties who had recovered from COVID-19. The J gene is TRBJ1-4, the V gene TRBV27, with D perhaps matching TRBD1 (5 bases). CDR3 protein: CASRSAGTVVEKLFF. CDR3 nucleotides: TGTGCCAGTCGTTCCGCGGGGACCGTTGTTGAAAAACTGTTTTTT.